The clone carrying this T cell receptor (beta chain) was found a few times. Its matching antigen is unknown. Vbeta (60) and Jbeta (13) primers were used in the PCR. Profiled with immunoSEQ multiplex PCR; TCRdb holds only in-frame clones, not every one. The sample records 65,000 to 100,000 clones, roughly three quarters being singletons. This sample was taken from a study of cytomegalovirus exposure and HLA in healthy donors. Study results and caveats: Certain indistinguishable V segments, among them TRBV6-2 and TRBV6-3, were excluded. In a later analysis, TCR beta V- and J-gene trimming was associated with a missense DCLRE1C variant.

This CDR3 region has 16 residues. The germline gives CDR1 SGHDN, CDR2 FVKESK. J was trimmed by 3 bases and V by 0 bases; bases with no gene match: 5. This clonotype was obtained from a woman in her thirties or forties in good health and CMV-seropositive. This sequence joins TRBV14 and TRBJ2-7, with TRBD2 identical over 10 bases. Source material: PBMCs. CDR3 in DNA: TGTGCCAGCAGCCAAGATGGAATAGCGGGAGGCTACGAGCAGTACTTC. Protein: CASSQDGIAGGYEQYF.